The 10 T cell receptor beta chains below come from one sample, sequenced in a study of CD8 T cells in Susac syndrome. Random hexamers were used to reverse transcribe the RNA input (about 0.5 to 1 ug). TCRdb re-called the immunoSEQ multiplex PCR reads through MiXCR, storing one row per CDR3 protein. The data show roughly 200,000 distinct CDR3 sequences, with almost 96% seen just once and 0.093% held by the top ten. The sequencing sample was made of CD4+ T cells from PBMCs. The receptors come from a human donor with multiple sclerosis.

The V gene is TRBV20-1, the J gene TRBJ1-5, with 9 bases aligning to TRBD1. J lost 6 bases, V lost 3 bases, and 6 bases had no gene match. In germline, CDR1 is DFQATT, CDR2 SNEGSKA (reference sequence). This CDR3 has 14 residues. DNA of the CDR3: TGCAGTGCTAGCCATGGGACAGGGTCTCAGCCCCAGCATTTT. As protein: CSASHGTGSQPQHF.

The chain combines TRBV20-1 with TRBJ1-5; a weak D match, TRBD1 (5 bases). The CDR3 is made up of 15 amino acids. V dropped 2 bases and J dropped 3 bases, with 14 bases sitting between them. Germline CDR1 and CDR2: DFQATT and SNEGSKA (reference sequence). CDR3 sequence reads: CSARSSDTINQPQHF. The CDR3, as DNA: TGCAGTGCTAGAAGTTCGGACACCATCAATCAGCCCCAGCATTTT.

The rearrangement uses TRBV5-1 and TRBJ2-5; the D call may be TRBD1 or TRBD2 (6 bases each). CDR1 and CDR2 from the germline V gene are SGHRS and YFSETQ. V shed 3 bases and J shed 3 bases, with 12 bases lying between them. The CDR3 extends over 14 amino acids. CDR3 amino acids: CASSWGRTEETQYF. The CDR3 coding sequence is TGCGCCAGCAGCTGGGGGAGGACAGAAGAGACCCAGTACTTC.

This sequence joins TRBV30 and TRBJ2-7; maybe TRBD1 (6 bases). V was cut by 1 base and J by 5 bases, with 15 bases left in between. The CDR3 has 14 residues. Germline CDR1 is GTSNPN and CDR2 is SVGIG (reference sequence). Here the CDR3 DNA reads TGTGCCTGGAGTGCCTGGCCAAAGGGGGACGAGCAGTACTTC. Its protein product is CAWSAWPKGDEQYF.

This chain joins TRBV18 and TRBJ1-5; a weak D match, TRBD1 (5 bases). V was pared by 3 bases and J by 3 bases, with 6 bases between. This CDR3 has 13 amino acids. The V gene's germline CDR1 is KGHSH and CDR2 LQKENI. The CDR3 protein is CASSPGANQPQHF. The CDR3 DNA is TGTGCCAGCTCACCCGGGGCCAATCAGCCCCAGCATTTT. Looking up the rest from reference TRBV18 and TRBJ1-5 gives the full variable domain: NAGVMQNPRHLVRRRGQEARLRCSPMKGHSHVYWYRQLPEEGLKFMVYLQKENIIDESGMPKERFSAEFPKEGPSILRIQQVVRGDSAAYFCASSPGANQPQHFGDGTRLSIL.

The chain carries TRBV28 and TRBJ2-3; D tentatively reads TRBD1 or TRBD2 (5 bases each). Trimming took 4 bases from V and 10 from J, leaving 21 bases between them. The CDR3 totals 15 residues. Germline CDR1 reads MDHEN; CDR2 reads SYDVKM. In nucleotides, the CDR3 is TGTGCCAGCAGTTCCCGGACGAGGACTCAGGGTGCGCAGTATTTT. Its translation: CASSSRTRTQGAQYF.

This clonotype was seen more than once but under ten times. This chain uses TRBV6-5 with TRBJ2-3; 11 positions match TRBD1. This CDR3 contains 14 residues. Germline assignment: CDR1 MNHEY and CDR2 SVGAGI. V lost 5 bases, J lost 3 bases, and 1 base stayed unmatched. CDR3 region: CASSGTGGTDTQYF. Written as DNA, the CDR3 is TGTGCCAGCAGTGGGACAGGGGGGACAGATACGCAGTATTTT.

V gene TRBV3-1 combines with J gene TRBJ2-7, with D possibly TRBD2 on 7 matching bases. The CDR3 runs 15 residues. The V gene lost 1 base and the J gene lost 2 bases, with 12 bases spanning the gap. Germline V lookup: CDR1 LGHDT, CDR2 YNNKEL (reference sequence). The CDR3 sequence is CASSQVAGATYEQYF. The CDR3 region has the DNA TGTGCCAGCAGCCAAGTCGCGGGGGCCACCTACGAGCAGTACTTC.

This sequence joins TRBV20-1 and TRBJ2-4; D gene unclear. The CDR3 runs 13 residues. Germline V gives CDR1 DFQATT, CDR2 SNEGSKA (reference sequence). The V end lost 6 bases, the J end lost 0 bases, and 9 bases lay between the germline ends. DNA for the CDR3: TGCAGTGCCAGCCAACTAGCCAAAAACATTCAGTACTTC. This translates into CSASQLAKNIQYF.

DNA of the CDR3: TGTGCCAGCAGAAGAACCGAGAATCAGCCCCAGCATTTT. It yields the protein CASRRTENQPQHF. The V call is TRBV2, the J call TRBJ1-5; D is undetermined. Trimming shortened V by 6 bases and J by 4 bases, and 10 bases separated the two germline ends. The CDR3 covers 13 residues. Germline V gene lookup returns CDR1 SNHLY and CDR2 FYNNEI.